These T cell receptor beta chains were read from a single sample in a study of blood T cell repertoires in COVID-19. The data were produced by immunoSEQ multiplex PCR, yet TCRdb's version contains in-frame clones alone and is incomplete. The sample includes tens of thousands of clones, around four fifths seen only once; the top ten take about 11%. Sequences were obtained from peripheral blood. The receptors were sampled from a human donor in a cohort sampled during active COVID-19. Both conserved end residues are part of each CDR3. Each record gives: J gene, clone size, D gene, V gene, CDR3 length, CDR3 DNA, CDR3 protein. D genes are given only for firm matches. Expanded clones get a size class; other rows say once, few or many, or leave the size out.

TRBJ1-2 | - | TRBD1 | TRBV10-1 | 16 | TGCGCCAGCAGTCCCGGGACAGGGGGCGGCGAGAATGGCTACACCTTC | CASSPGTGGGENGYTF
TRBJ1-3 | once | - | TRBV5-1 | 15 | TGCGCCAGCAGCGCGCAGGGGTACTCTGGAAACACCATATATTTT | CASSAQGYSGNTIYF
TRBJ2-7 | - | - | TRBV11-2 | 15 | TGTGCCAGCAGCTTAGACGGCAGGGGAGAGTACGAGCAGTACTTC | CASSLDGRGEYEQYF
TRBJ2-5 | - | TRBD1 | TRBV19 | 14 | TGTGCCAGTAACCATGACAGGGGTCAAGAGACCCAGTACTTC | CASNHDRGQETQYF
TRBJ1-5 | - | - | TRBV7-2 | 16 | TGTGCCAGCAGCTTAGTGGGAGGGGCTAGCAATCAGCCCCAGCATTTT | CASSLVGGASNQPQHF
TRBJ2-3 | - | TRBD2 | TRBV5-4 | 14 | TGTGCCAGCGAGTTAGCGGGGGGCACAGATACGCAGTATTTT | CASELAGGTDTQYF
TRBJ2-1 | - | TRBD2 | TRBV2 | 15 | TGTGCCAGCGGACCGGGACTAGCGGGAGACAATGAGCAGTTCTTC | CASGPGLAGDNEQFF
TRBJ2-7 | - | TRBD1 | TRBV28 | 15 | TGTGCCAGCAGTCGAGAAAAGACAGGGGCGGAAGAGCAGTACTTC | CASSREKTGAEEQYF
TRBJ2-7 | - | TRBD1 | TRBV4-1 | 15 | TGCGCCAGCAGCCAGAGACCGGGACAGGGCTACGAGCAGTACTTC | CASSQRPGQGYEQYF
TRBJ1-5 | once | - | TRBV4-2 | 16 | TGTGCCAGCAGCCAAGGAGACACAAGGAGCAATCAGCCCCAGCATTTT | CASSQGDTRSNQPQHF
TRBJ2-1 | - | - | TRBV2 | 14 | TGTGCCAGCAGTGAAAGTTCCGGGGAGGATGAGCAGTTCTTC | CASSESSGEDEQFF
TRBJ1-6 | - | - | TRBV5-4 | 16 | TGTGCCAGCAGCTCTCAAACCGGGACAACCGATTCACCCCTCCACTTT | CASSSQTGTTDSPLHF
TRBJ2-7 | few | TRBD1 | TRBV2 | 15 | TGTGCCAGCCTATTCTCGGGACAGAACTCCTACGAGCAGTACTTC | CASLFSGQNSYEQYF
TRBJ1-1 | - | - | TRBV5-1 | 15 | TGCGCCAGCGGACGTGGGGACTTATTGAACACTGAAGCTTTCTTT | CASGRGDLLNTEAFF
TRBJ2-7 | - | TRBD2 | TRBV6-5 | 14 | TGTGCCAGCCAGCGGGGGGGCAGTACCTACGAGCAGTACTTC | CASQRGGSTYEQYF
TRBJ1-2 | - | - | TRBV19 | 13 | TGTGCCAGTAGTATTTCAGGGATCTATGGCTACACCTTC | CASSISGIYGYTF
TRBJ2-1 | - | - | TRBV20-1 | 11 | TGCAGTGCTAGGGGGCGCAATGAGCAGTTCTTC | CSARGRNEQFF
TRBJ1-4 | - | TRBD1 | TRBV5-1 | 17 | TGCGCCAGCAGCTTGGCCGGGACAGGGGGCGTAGGCGGAAAACTGTTTTTT | CASSLAGTGGVGGKLFF
TRBJ1-4 | - | TRBD1 | TRBV5-5 | 15 | TGTGCCAGCAGCTTGGGGGCAGGGGGCTATGAAAAACTGTTTTTT | CASSLGAGGYEKLFF
TRBJ1-1 | - | - | TRBV5-1 | 15 | TGCGCCAGCAGCTTGGCGGCAGGGTTGAACACTGAAGCTTTCTTT | CASSLAAGLNTEAFF
TRBJ2-2 | - | - | TRBV7-2 | 18 | TGTGCCAGCAGCCTACACGTGGGGCGGGGAACGAACACCGGGGAGCTGTTTTTT | CASSLHVGRGTNTGELFF
TRBJ1-1 | - | TRBD1 | TRBV7-2 | 15 | TGTGCCAGCAGCCATAGAGTGGGACAGGGTCCTGAAGCTTTCTTT | CASSHRVGQGPEAFF
TRBJ1-2 | - | TRBD1 | TRBV10-1 | 13 | TGCGCCAGCAGTGAGAGGGGGCTGGGAGGCTACACCTTC | CASSERGLGGYTF
TRBJ2-1 | - | TRBD2 | TRBV20-1 | 17 | TGCAGTGCTAGTGGACTAGCGGGATCTGCGCGGGTCCGTGAGCAGTTCTTC | CSASGLAGSARVREQFF
TRBJ1-1 | - | - | TRBV19 | 10 | TGTGCCACTAGGGACTCTGAAGCTTTCTTT | CATRDSEAFF
TRBJ2-1 | - | TRBD2 | TRBV7-2 | 15 | TGTGCCAGCAGCTCGTTACTAGCGGCCTACAATGAGCAGTTCTTC | CASSSLLAAYNEQFF
TRBJ1-5 | few | - | TRBV3-1/TRBV3-2 | 15 | TGTGCCAGCAGCCAAGGGGCCGCGCCGAATCAGCCCCAGCATTTT | CASSQGAAPNQPQHF
TRBJ2-1 | - | - | TRBV20-1 | 11 | TGCAGTGCTGGTATAGCGTTTGAGCAGTTCTTC | CSAGIAFEQFF
TRBJ2-3 | - | TRBD1 | TRBV5-1 | 15 | TGCGCCAGCAGCTTGATGACAGGGGGCACAGATACGCAGTATTTT | CASSLMTGGTDTQYF
TRBJ2-7 | once | - | TRBV18 | 13 | TGTGCCAGCTCACCGGGACTTTCCTACGAGCAGTACTTC | CASSPGLSYEQYF
TRBJ1-1 | - | - | TRBV28 | 15 | TGTGCCAGCAGTTTTATGGCAGGATCGAACACTGAAGCTTTCTTT | CASSFMAGSNTEAFF
TRBJ1-2 | - | TRBD1 | TRBV2 | 13 | TGTGCCAGCAGTGTTACAGGGGGCCATGGCTACACCTTC | CASSVTGGHGYTF
TRBJ2-7 | - | - | TRBV29-1 | 14 | TGCAGCGTTGAAGAAGGCAGAGAACTATACGAGCAGTACTTC | CSVEEGRELYEQYF
TRBJ1-5 | - | - | TRBV2 | 14 | TGTGCCAGCAGTGACAGGGAGGGTCATCAGCCCCAGCATTTT | CASSDREGHQPQHF
TRBJ1-5 | - | - | TRBV5-1 | 16 | TGCGCCAGCAGCTTGAATCCGGTCGGGGATGGTCAGCCCCAGCATTTT | CASSLNPVGDGQPQHF
TRBJ2-6 | - | TRBD1 | TRBV10-3 | 18 | TGTGCCATCAGGGGAGTCGGGACAGGGGTTTCTGGGGCCAACGTCCTGACTTTC | CAIRGVGTGVSGANVLTF
TRBJ1-4 | - | TRBD1 | TRBV2 | 16 | TGTGCCAGCACGAGAACAGGGGGCTTCATTAATGAAAAACTGTTTTTT | CASTRTGGFINEKLFF
TRBJ1-5 | once | - | TRBV10-2 | 16 | TGCGCCAGCAGTGAGGGCGAGGGTTATAGCAATCAGCCCCAGCATTTT | CASSEGEGYSNQPQHF
TRBJ1-1 | - | - | TRBV6-5 | 14 | TGTGCCAGCAGTTACTCTAGGACAATCGGTGAAGCTTTCTTT | CASSYSRTIGEAFF
TRBJ1-4 | - | - | TRBV5-5 | 14 | TGTGCCAGCAGCTTGGCCAGGGAAGGCGAAAAACTGTTTTTT | CASSLAREGEKLFF
TRBJ1-1 | - | - | TRBV7-3 | 14 | TGTGCCAGCAGCTTTTCGAGACAGAACACTGAAGCTTTCTTT | CASSFSRQNTEAFF
TRBJ2-3 | - | - | TRBV19 | 16 | TGTGCCAGTAGTATCGGATACAGGGCTTTGACAGATACGCAGTATTTT | CASSIGYRALTDTQYF
TRBJ1-6 | medium-sized | - | TRBV14 | 15 | TGTGCCAGCAGCCAAGTGGCAGGCCCGGTATCACCCCTCCACTTT | CASSQVAGPVSPLHF
TRBJ2-5 | - | TRBD2 | TRBV28 | 14 | TGTGCCAGCAGTTCCGGGAGGGCAGGAGAGACCCAGTACTTC | CASSSGRAGETQYF
TRBJ2-1 | - | - | TRBV18 | 15 | TGTGCCAGCTCACCAACTGGGTCCCGGGATGACGGGCAGTTCTTC | CASSPTGSRDDGQFF